The clone carrying this T cell receptor beta chain came up a few times. Its antigen is still unknown. Sequencing libraries for TCR beta were prepared with iRepertoire HTBI primers and Arm-PCR of CDR3 regions. TCRdb reprocessed the multiplex PCR reads via MiXCR and lists one record per CDR3 protein. This sample yields about 460,000 distinct CDR3 sequences, of which 12% to 15% are seen a single time; under 20% belongs to the top ten. The data are from a study of regulatory T cells in long-lasting Graves disease. The wider study: Antithyroid drugs had been taken by newly diagnosed Graves' patients for under 3 months.

The time point: newly diagnosed GD, antithyroid drugs for less than 3 months. PBMCs were the source of the RNA used for TCR sequencing. One endocrinology department in Xi'an, China, was where patients came from. Study results and caveats: Persistent cases of Graves' showed reduced TCR diversity relative to newly diagnosed patients. Not thyroid tissue but only peripheral blood was studied.

The germline V gene encodes CDR1 MGHRA and CDR2 YSYEKL. CDR3 size: 17 residues. The J segment lost 4 bases and the V segment lost 3 bases, leaving 6 bases of the junction unmatched. The same specimen was also included in a second study, on T cells in Graves' hyperthyroidism and ophthalmopathy.

The sample here was peripheral blood mononuclear cells (PBMCs), taken at new diagnosis, from a patient treated with antithyroid drugs. The chain employs TRBV4-1 and TRBJ2-1; TRBD2 agrees at 13 bases. The TCR comes from a woman aged 45-65 years with Graves disease. CDR3 sequence: CASSQTQLAGGYNEQFF. The CDR3 DNA reads as TGCGCCAGCAGCCAGACCCAACTAGCGGGAGGGTACAATGAGCAGTTCTTC.